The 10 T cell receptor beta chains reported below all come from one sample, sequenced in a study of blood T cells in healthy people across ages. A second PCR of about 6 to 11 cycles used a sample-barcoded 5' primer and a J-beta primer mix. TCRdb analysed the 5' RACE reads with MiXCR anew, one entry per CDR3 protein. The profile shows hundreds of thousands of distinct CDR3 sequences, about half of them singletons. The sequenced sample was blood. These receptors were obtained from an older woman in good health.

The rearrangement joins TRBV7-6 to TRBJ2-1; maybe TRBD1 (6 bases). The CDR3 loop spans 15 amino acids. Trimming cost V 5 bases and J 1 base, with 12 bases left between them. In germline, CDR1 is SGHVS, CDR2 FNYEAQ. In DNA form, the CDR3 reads TGTGCCAGCAGCATACAGGGTCCGTCCTACAATGAGCAGTTCTTC. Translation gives CASSIQGPSYNEQFF. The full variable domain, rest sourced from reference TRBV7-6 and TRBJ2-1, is GAGVSQSPRYKVTKRGQDVALRCDPISGHVSLYWYRQALGQGPEFLTYFNYEAQQDKSGLPNDRFSAERPEGSISTLTIQRTEQRDSAMYRCASSIQGPSYNEQFFGPGTRLTVL.

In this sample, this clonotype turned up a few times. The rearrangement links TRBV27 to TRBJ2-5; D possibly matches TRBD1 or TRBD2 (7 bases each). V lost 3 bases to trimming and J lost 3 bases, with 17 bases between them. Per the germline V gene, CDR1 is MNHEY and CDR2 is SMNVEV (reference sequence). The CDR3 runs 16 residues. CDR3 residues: CASSLGRGGAKETQYF. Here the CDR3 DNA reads TGTGCCAGCAGTTTGGGCAGGGGGGGGGCCAAAGAGACCCAGTACTTC.

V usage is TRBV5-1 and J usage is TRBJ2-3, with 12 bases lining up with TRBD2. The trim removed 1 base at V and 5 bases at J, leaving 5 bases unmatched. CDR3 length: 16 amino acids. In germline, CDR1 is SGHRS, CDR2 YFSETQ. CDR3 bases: TGCGCCAGCAGCTTGACTCTAGCGGGAGGGGAAGATACGCAGTATTTT. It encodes CASSLTLAGGEDTQYF.

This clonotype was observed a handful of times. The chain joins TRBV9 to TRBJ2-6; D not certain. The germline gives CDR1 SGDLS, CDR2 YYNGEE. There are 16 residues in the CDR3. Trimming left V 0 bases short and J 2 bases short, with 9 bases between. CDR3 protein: CASSVGPDPGANVLTF. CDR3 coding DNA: TGTGCCAGCAGCGTAGGGCCCGATCCTGGGGCCAACGTCCTGACTTTC. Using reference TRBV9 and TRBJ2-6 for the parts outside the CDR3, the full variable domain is DSGVTQTPKHLITATGQRVTLRCSPRSGDLSVYWYQQSLDQGLQFLIQYYNGEERAKGNILERFSAQQFPDLHSELNLSSLELGDSALYFCASSVGPDPGANVLTFGAGSRLTVL.

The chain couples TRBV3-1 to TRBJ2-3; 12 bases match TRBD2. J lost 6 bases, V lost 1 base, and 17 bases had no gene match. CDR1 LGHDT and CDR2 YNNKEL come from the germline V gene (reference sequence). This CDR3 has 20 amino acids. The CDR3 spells CASSQGTTTSGRAELDTQYF. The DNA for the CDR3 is TGTGCCAGCAGCCAAGGGACTACGACTAGCGGGAGAGCGGAATTGGATACGCAGTATTTT.

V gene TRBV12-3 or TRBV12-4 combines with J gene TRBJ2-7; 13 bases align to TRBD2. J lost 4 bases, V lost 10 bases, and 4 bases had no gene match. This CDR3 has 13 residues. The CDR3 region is CATRLAGGYEQYF. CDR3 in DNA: TGTGCCACCAGACTAGCGGGAGGTTACGAGCAGTACTTC.

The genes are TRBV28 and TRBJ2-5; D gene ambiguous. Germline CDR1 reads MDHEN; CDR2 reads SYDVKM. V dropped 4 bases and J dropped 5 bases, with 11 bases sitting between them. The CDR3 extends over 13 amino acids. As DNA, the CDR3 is TGTGCCAGCAGTTCGAGGACCCGGGAGACCCAGTACTTC. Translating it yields CASSSRTRETQYF.

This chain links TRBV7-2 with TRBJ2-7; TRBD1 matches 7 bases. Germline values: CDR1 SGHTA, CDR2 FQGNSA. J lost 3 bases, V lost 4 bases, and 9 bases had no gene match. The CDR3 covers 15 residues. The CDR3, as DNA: TGTGCCAGCAGCTCCCCGGGACAGCCTTTCTACGAGCAGTACTTC. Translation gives CASSSPGQPFYEQYF.

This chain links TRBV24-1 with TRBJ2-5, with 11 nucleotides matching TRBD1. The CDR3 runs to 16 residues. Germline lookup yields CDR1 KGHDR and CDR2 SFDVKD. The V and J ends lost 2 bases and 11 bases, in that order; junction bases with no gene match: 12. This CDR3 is CATSDCRDRGSGEQYF. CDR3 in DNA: TGTGCCACCAGTGATTGCCGGGACAGGGGGTCTGGTGAGCAGTACTTC.

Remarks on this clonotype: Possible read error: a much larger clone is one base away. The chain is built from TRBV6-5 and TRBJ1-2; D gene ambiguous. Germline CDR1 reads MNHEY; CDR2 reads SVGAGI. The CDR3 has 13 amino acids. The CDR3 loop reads CASSYSGQDGYAF. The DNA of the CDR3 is TGTGCCAGCAGTTACTCAGGGCAGGATGGCTACGCCTTC.